These T cell receptor beta chains were read from a single sample in a study of cytomegalovirus exposure and HLA in healthy donors. TCRdb's copy holds only in-frame clones and misses some; the assay was immunoSEQ multiplex PCR. The sample contains 120,000 to 150,000 clones, over 65% of which appear only once. Source material: PBMCs. These receptors were obtained from a woman under 40 in good health and CMV-seronegative. Each CDR3 is given with its conserved first and last residue. The order of the fields is D gene, J gene, V gene, clone size, CDR3 protein, CDR3 DNA. A D gene is named only where the DNA matches it firmly. Size values are once, few and many counts, or a class for expanded clones, and some rows have none.

TRBD2 TRBJ2-3 TRBV4-2 . CASSQDRSGGPSTDTQYF TGTGCCAGCAGCCAAGATCGCAGCGGGGGCCCTAGCACAGATACGCAGTATTTT
. TRBJ2-3 TRBV9 . CASSAHRADTQYF TGTGCCAGCAGCGCCCACAGGGCAGATACGCAGTATTTT
. TRBJ2-5 TRBV19 . CASSRGGAGGETQYF TGTGCCAGTAGTCGCGGAGGGGCTGGTGGAGAGACCCAGTACTTC
. TRBJ2-1 TRBV9 . CASSVEGGNEQFF TGTGCCAGCAGCGTGGAAGGGGGCAATGAGCAGTTCTTC
. TRBJ2-2 TRBV4-1 . CASSPPWPQGPSLRELFF TGCGCCAGCAGCCCACCTTGGCCCCAGGGGCCTTCTTTGCGGGAGCTGTTTTTT
TRBD1 TRBJ1-5 TRBV18 . CASSRTGDRSNQPQHF TGTGCCAGCTCACGGACAGGGGATCGTAGCAATCAGCCCCAGCATTTT
TRBD2 TRBJ2-7 TRBV5-1 . CASSWLAGAYYEQYF TGCGCCAGCAGCTGGCTAGCGGGAGCTTACTACGAGCAGTACTTC
. TRBJ2-5 TRBV19 once CASNMGGRYQETQYF TGTGCCAGTAACATGGGTGGCAGGTACCAAGAGACCCAGTACTTC
TRBD1 TRBJ2-1 TRBV11-3 . CASSLATGGYNEQFF TGTGCCAGCAGCTTAGCGACAGGGGGGTACAATGAGCAGTTCTTC
TRBD2 TRBJ2-7 TRBV6-6 . CASTFHVGGPVNEQYF TGTGCCAGCACTTTTCATGTGGGAGGGCCAGTCAACGAGCAGTACTTC
. TRBJ1-2 TRBV28 . CASSLRGLGYTF TGTGCCAGCAGTTTAAGGGGTTTGGGCTACACCTTC
TRBD1 TRBJ1-2 TRBV18 . CASSLLQGLDTF TGTGCCAGCTCACTCCTACAGGGGCTAGACACCTTC
. TRBJ1-4 TRBV30 . CAWTDKGLGEKLFF TGTGCCTGGACGGACAAGGGGTTAGGAGAAAAACTGTTTTTT
. TRBJ2-2 TRBV6-1 . CASSAIGELFF TGTGCCAGCAGTGCCATCGGGGAGCTGTTTTTT
TRBD2 TRBJ2-5 TRBV5-1 . CASSVTSGGGLETQYF TGCGCCAGCAGCGTGACTAGCGGGGGCGGGTTGGAGACCCAGTACTTC
TRBD1 TRBJ1-5 TRBV6-1 . CASRRTGGNQPQHF TGTGCCAGCAGGAGGACAGGGGGCAATCAGCCCCAGCATTTT
TRBD1 TRBJ2-4 TRBV19 . CASSGDRAAKNIQYF TGTGCCAGTAGTGGCGACAGGGCGGCCAAAAACATTCAGTACTTC
. TRBJ1-1 TRBV4-1 once CASSQVFETPIGTIEAFF TGCGCCAGCAGCCAAGTATTTGAGACACCGATTGGGACAATTGAAGCTTTCTTT
. TRBJ2-3 TRBV11-3 . CASSPGVGTQYF TGTGCCAGCAGCCCGGGGGTCGGTACGCAGTATTTT
. TRBJ1-4 TRBV27 . CASSPTVLGGEKLFF TGTGCCAGCAGTCCGACGGTCCTAGGTGGTGAAAAACTGTTTTTT
TRBD1 TRBJ2-1 TRBV28 . CASSPAGQVESYNEQFF TGTGCCAGCAGTCCCGCCGGACAGGTGGAATCCTACAATGAGCAGTTCTTC
. TRBJ1-6 TRBV11-1 . CASATRSSYNSPLHF TGTGCCAGCGCGACCCGGAGCTCCTATAATTCACCCCTCCACTTT
TRBD2 TRBJ2-5 TRBV4-2 . CASSLRLAGGAEETQYF TGTGCCAGCAGCCTTAGACTAGCGGGAGGTGCCGAAGAGACCCAGTACTTC
TRBD2 TRBJ2-3 TRBV30 . CAWGSGGGTDTQYF TGTGCCTGGGGTAGCGGGGGGGGCACAGATACGCAGTATTTT
TRBD1 TRBJ2-5 TRBV19 . CASSDRPGQAILQETQYF TGTGCCAGTAGCGACCGACCGGGACAGGCGATACTCCAAGAGACCCAGTACTTC
. TRBJ2-6 TRBV4-1 . CASSQVGGTNVLTF TGCGCCAGCAGCCAAGTGGGGGGAACCAACGTCCTGACTTTC
TRBD1 TRBJ1-4 TRBV30 . CAWRPWDRGDEKLFF TGTGCCTGGAGGCCATGGGACAGGGGGGACGAAAAACTGTTTTTT
TRBD1 TRBJ1-2 TRBV7-8 . CASSLETGVYGYTF TGTGCCAGCAGCTTGGAGACAGGGGTCTATGGCTACACCTTC
. TRBJ1-1 TRBV30 . CAWAATRLMNTEAFF TGTGCCTGGGCGGCCACCCGGCTGATGAACACTGAAGCTTTCTTT
TRBD1 TRBJ1-5 TRBV19 . CASSTLGQGRGPQHF TGTGCCAGTAGTACCCTCGGACAGGGTAGGGGGCCCCAGCATTTT
TRBD2 TRBJ2-3 TRBV9 . CASSVSPSGGLGPTDTQYF TGTGCCAGCAGCGTATCCCCTAGCGGGGGTTTGGGGCCCACAGATACGCAGTATTTT
. TRBJ1-1 TRBV19 . CASIRGPGNTEAFF TGTGCCAGTATCCGGGGTCCTGGGAACACTGAAGCTTTCTTT
. TRBJ1-2 TRBV6-6 . CASSRGQRDGYTF TGTGCCAGCAGTAGGGGACAACGGGATGGCTACACCTTC
TRBD1 TRBJ1-1 TRBV29-1 . CSDRTYRGSTEAFF TGCAGCGACCGTACCTACAGGGGGAGCACTGAAGCTTTCTTT
TRBD2 TRBJ2-7 TRBV5-1 few CASSFSSGTYEQYF TGCGCCAGCAGCTTCTCTAGCGGAACCTACGAGCAGTACTTC
. TRBJ2-7 TRBV7-9 . CASSPLRGSYEQYF TGTGCCAGCAGCCCGCTCCGGGGTTCCTACGAGCAGTACTTC
. TRBJ1-3 TRBV2 . CASNAGEGNTIYF TGTGCCAGCAATGCAGGGGAAGGAAACACCATATATTTT
. TRBJ2-3 TRBV5-1 . CASSLAVTGTDTQYF TGCGCCAGCAGCTTGGCTGTGACAGGCACAGATACGCAGTATTTT
. TRBJ1-4 TRBV6-6 . CASTYPDEKLFF TGTGCCAGCACCTACCCGGATGAAAAACTGTTTTTT
TRBD1 TRBJ1-2 TRBV7-9 . CASSLGGGSSYTF TGTGCCAGCAGCTTAGGAGGGGGCAGCAGCTACACCTTC
TRBD2 TRBJ2-2 TRBV27 few CASSLFGLAGDRGGELFF TGTGCCAGCAGTTTATTCGGACTAGCGGGAGATCGGGGCGGGGAGCTGTTTTTT
TRBD1 TRBJ2-5 TRBV10-3 . CAITPGTGIQETQYF TGTGCCATCACCCCCGGGACAGGCATACAAGAGACCCAGTACTTC
. TRBJ2-1 TRBV5-8 once CASSFKSSYNEQFF TGTGCCAGCAGCTTCAAGAGCTCCTACAATGAGCAGTTCTTC
TRBD2 TRBJ2-3 TRBV27 . CASSLRGLAVEEATDTQYF TGTGCCAGCAGTTTGAGGGGACTAGCGGTCGAGGAGGCTACAGATACGCAGTATTTT
. TRBJ2-5 TRBV6-6 few CASTRTSDQETQYF TGTGCCAGCACGAGGACTTCAGACCAAGAGACCCAGTACTTC
TRBD1 TRBJ1-2 TRBV11-1 . CASSKSGTGGFYGYTF TGTGCCAGCAGCAAGAGCGGGACAGGGGGCTTCTATGGCTACACCTTC
. TRBJ2-5 TRBV29-1 . CSVVSYRDGETQYF TGCAGCGTTGTCTCTTACAGGGACGGGGAGACCCAGTACTTC
. TRBJ2-1 TRBV27 . CASSLGGANNEQFF TGTGCCAGCAGTTTGGGGGGTGCTAACAATGAGCAGTTCTTC
. TRBJ1-4 TRBV13 . CASSSLGGATNEKLFF TGTGCCAGCAGCTCCCTCGGGGGGGCAACTAATGAAAAACTGTTTTTT
. TRBJ2-5 TRBV9 . CASSASRGSQETQYF TGTGCCAGCAGCGCAAGCCGGGGGAGTCAAGAGACCCAGTACTTC
TRBD1 TRBJ1-6 TRBV7-8 . CASSLLGQGAWNSPLHF TGTGCCAGCAGCCTCTTAGGACAGGGGGCTTGGAATTCACCCCTCCACTTT
. TRBJ2-7 TRBV19 . CASSIRDTIGYEQYF TGTGCCAGTAGTATAAGGGACACGATCGGGTACGAGCAGTACTTC
TRBD1 TRBJ1-5 TRBV9 few CASSGDRGIHRHF TGTGCCAGCAGCGGAGACAGGGGGATCCATCGTCATTTT